The sequence of this T cell receptor (beta chain) was determined in a study of T cell repertoires in cytomegalovirus infection. Trimming removed 0 bases from V and 3 bases from J; junction bases left unmatched: 3. From germline, CDR1 is SGHVS and CDR2 FQNEAQ. CDR3 size: 16 residues. Via MiXCR, TCRdb re-called the reads, giving one row per CDR3 protein. The sample includes over 250,000 distinct CDR3 sequences, around 20% of them seen just once. This clonotype has a handful of counts. Antigen unknown. The sequence derives from a human donor in good health (CMV status not recorded). Some clones in this sample may be carry-over from other donors' samples. The sample in question was cultured PBMCs, obtained from culture after CMV antigen stimulation. The rearrangement links TRBV7-8 to TRBJ2-7; 12 positions match TRBD2. This CDR3 reads CASSLAWTSGNYEQYV. Here the CDR3 DNA reads TGTGCCAGCAGCTTAGCATGGACTAGCGGGAACTACGAGCAGTACGTC.